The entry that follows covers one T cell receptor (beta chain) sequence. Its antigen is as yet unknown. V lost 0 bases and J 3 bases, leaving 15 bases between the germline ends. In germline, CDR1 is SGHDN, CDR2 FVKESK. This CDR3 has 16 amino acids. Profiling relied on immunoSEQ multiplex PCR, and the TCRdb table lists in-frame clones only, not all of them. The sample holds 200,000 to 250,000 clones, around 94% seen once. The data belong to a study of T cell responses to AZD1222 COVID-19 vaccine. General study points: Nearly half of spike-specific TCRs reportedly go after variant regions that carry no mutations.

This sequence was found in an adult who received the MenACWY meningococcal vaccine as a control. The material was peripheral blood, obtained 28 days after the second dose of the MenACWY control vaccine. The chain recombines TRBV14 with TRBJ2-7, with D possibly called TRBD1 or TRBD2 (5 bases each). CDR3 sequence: CASSQDRPGPSYEQYF. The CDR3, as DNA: TGTGCCAGCAGCCAAGATCGGCCGGGGCCGAGCTACGAGCAGTACTTC.